The T cell receptor (beta chain) under discussion was sequenced for a study of blood T cells in healthy people across ages. General study points: In older individuals, TCR beta diversity per million T cells was lower, falling roughly linearly with age.

With a J-beta primer mix and a sample-barcoded 5' primer, a second PCR ran about 7 to 12 cycles. MiXCR, applied by TCRdb to the 5' RACE reads, yields one record per CDR3 protein. The profile shows 850,000 to 1,100,000 distinct CDR3 sequences, about two fifths of them singletons. To note about this clonotype: Antigen unknown.

The sample consisted of blood. The clonotype originates from a young man in good health.

The CDR3 reads CASSWGREQPQHF. CDR3 nucleotide sequence: TGTGCCAGCAGCTGGGGCAGGGAACAGCCCCAGCATTTT. The chain couples TRBV7-2 to TRBJ1-5, with D possibly TRBD1 on 5 matching bases. This CDR3 contains 13 residues. The V and J ends lost 4 bases and 7 bases respectively, with 11 bases between them. Germline CDR1 SGHTA, CDR2 FQGNSA.